Reported below is one T cell receptor beta chain. The antigen is not known. The data derive from a study of shared clonotypes between healthy human individuals. Study outcomes and limitations: Blood was the only sampled material, and tissue repertoires likely differ. Incompleteness in sorted-subset sequencing, despite large depth, was shown by rarefaction. Shared clonotypes across all four donors exceeded non-shared ones in generation probability.

Naive-designated CD8 cells lacked CD45RO, were positively enriched for CCR7, and omitted terminally differentiated effector memory CD45RA+ cells. It was across several immunoSEQ plates that each subset's genomic DNA was evenly split. Sequencing was performed with immunoSEQ multiplex PCR; in TCRdb, only in-frame clones are kept and a portion is missing. In the table there are about 2.1 million clones, roughly 93% of which are singletons. The CDR3 loop spans 14 amino acids. Germline-derived CDR1 and CDR2 are SGHTA and FQGNSA. V shed 2 bases and J 6 bases; nucleotides not matched to a gene: 6. The clonotype originates from a man aged 18 to 30 in good health. Some clones in this sample may be carry-over from other donors' samples. The sample comprised naive CD8+ T cells from PBMCs. This chain joins TRBV7-2 and TRBJ1-1; 7 nucleotides align to TRBD1. The CDR3 DNA reads TGTGCCAGCAGCTTATACAGGGGTGTCCCTGAAGCTTTCTTT. Translating gives CASSLYRGVPEAFF.